Included here is one TCR beta chain sequence, with context. Its antigen remains unidentified. A second PCR, run for about 7 to 12 cycles, used a sample-barcoded 5' primer plus a J-beta primer mix. TCRdb ran MiXCR on the 5' RACE reads and lists one entry per CDR3 protein. The table records about 570,000 distinct CDR3 sequences, 25% to 30% of them present only once. The data stem from a study of blood T cells in healthy people across ages. Study-wide context: Using template switching, researchers captured about one barcoded beta molecule for each two T cells.

The CDR3 spans 15 residues. V gave up 0 bases and J gave up 5 bases, with 13 bases separating them. In germline, CDR1 is LGHNA, CDR2 YSLEER. Findings of the study overall: Any changes in expanded clonotypes were possibly confounded, as donor CMV status remained unknown.

The specimen was blood. The chain combines TRBV4-3 with TRBJ2-5, with D possibly called TRBD1 or TRBD2 (6 bases each). This TCR was sampled from a woman in her 70s in good health. The CDR3 loop reads CASSQDPGAGETQYF. DNA for the CDR3: TGCGCCAGCAGCCAAGATCCGGGGGCCGGGGAGACCCAGTACTTC.